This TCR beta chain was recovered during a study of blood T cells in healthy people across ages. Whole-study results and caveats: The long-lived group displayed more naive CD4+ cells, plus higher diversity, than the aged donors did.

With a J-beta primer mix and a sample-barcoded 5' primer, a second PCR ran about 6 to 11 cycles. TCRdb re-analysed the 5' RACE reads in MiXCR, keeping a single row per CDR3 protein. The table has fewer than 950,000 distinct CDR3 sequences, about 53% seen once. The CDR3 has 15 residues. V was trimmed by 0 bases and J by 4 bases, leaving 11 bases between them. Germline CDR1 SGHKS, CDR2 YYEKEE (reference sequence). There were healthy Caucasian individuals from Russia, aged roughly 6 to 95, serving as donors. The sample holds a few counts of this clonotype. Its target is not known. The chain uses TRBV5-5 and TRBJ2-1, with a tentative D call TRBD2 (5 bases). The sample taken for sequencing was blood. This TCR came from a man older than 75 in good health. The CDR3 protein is CASSLDIGLYNEQFF. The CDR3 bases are TGTGCCAGCAGCTTGGATATAGGACTTTACAATGAGCAGTTCTTC.